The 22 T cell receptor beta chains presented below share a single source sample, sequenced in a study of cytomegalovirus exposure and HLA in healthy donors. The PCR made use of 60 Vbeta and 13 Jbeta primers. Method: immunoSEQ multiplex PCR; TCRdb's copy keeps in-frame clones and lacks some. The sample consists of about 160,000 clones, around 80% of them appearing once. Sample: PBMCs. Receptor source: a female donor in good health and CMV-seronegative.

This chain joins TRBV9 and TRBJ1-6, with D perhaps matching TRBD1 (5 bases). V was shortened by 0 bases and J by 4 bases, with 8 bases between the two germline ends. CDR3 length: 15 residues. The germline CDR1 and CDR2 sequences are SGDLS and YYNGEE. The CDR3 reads CASSVEDRYNSPLHF. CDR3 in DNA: TGTGCCAGCAGCGTAGAAGACAGATATAATTCACCCCTCCACTTT. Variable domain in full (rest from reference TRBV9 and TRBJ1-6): DSGVTQTPKHLITATGQRVTLRCSPRSGDLSVYWYQQSLDQGLQFLIQYYNGEERAKGNILERFSAQQFPDLHSELNLSSLELGDSALYFCASSVEDRYNSPLHFGNGTRLTVT.

Written as DNA, the CDR3 is TGTGCCAGCAGCCAAGATAGCCTAGCAAACTCTTACGAGCAGTACTTC. Its protein product is CASSQDSLANSYEQYF. This chain links TRBV4-2 with TRBJ2-7, with D possibly TRBD2 on 5 matching bases. V was cut by 0 bases and J by 4 bases, with 16 bases left in between. The CDR3 has 16 amino acids. Germline V gives CDR1 LGHNA, CDR2 YNFKEQ.

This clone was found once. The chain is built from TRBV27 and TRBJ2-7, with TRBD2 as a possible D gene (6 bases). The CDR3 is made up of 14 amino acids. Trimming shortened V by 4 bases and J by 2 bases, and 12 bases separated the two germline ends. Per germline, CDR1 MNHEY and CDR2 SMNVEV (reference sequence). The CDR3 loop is CASSWLGGAYEQYF. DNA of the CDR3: TGTGCCAGCAGTTGGCTCGGAGGGGCCTACGAGCAGTACTTC.

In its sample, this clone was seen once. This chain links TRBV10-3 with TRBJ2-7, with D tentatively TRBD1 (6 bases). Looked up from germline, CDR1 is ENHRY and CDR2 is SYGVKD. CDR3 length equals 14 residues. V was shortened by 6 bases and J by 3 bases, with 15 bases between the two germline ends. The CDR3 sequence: CAIRGVGQNYEQYF. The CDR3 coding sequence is TGTGCCATCAGGGGGGTCGGACAGAACTACGAGCAGTACTTC.

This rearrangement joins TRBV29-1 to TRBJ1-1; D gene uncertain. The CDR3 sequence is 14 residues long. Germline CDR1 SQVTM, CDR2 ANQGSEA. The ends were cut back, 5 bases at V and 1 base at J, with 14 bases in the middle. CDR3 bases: TGCAGCGTTCGCCGCTTGACACCGAACACTGAAGCTTTCTTT. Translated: CSVRRLTPNTEAFF.

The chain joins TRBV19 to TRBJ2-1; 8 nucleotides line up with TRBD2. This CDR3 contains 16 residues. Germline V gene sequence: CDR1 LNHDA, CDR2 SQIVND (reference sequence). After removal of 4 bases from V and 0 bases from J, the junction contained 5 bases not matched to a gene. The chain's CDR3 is CASSTQAGASYNEQFF. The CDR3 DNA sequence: TGTGCCAGTAGTACCCAAGCGGGGGCCTCCTACAATGAGCAGTTCTTC.

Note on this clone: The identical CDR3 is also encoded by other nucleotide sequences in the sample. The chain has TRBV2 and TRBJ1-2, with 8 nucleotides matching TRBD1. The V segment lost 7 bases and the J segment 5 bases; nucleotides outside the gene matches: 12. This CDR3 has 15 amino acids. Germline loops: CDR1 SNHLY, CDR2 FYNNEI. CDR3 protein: CASIRGQGAPYGYTF. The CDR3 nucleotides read TGTGCCAGCATTAGAGGGCAGGGGGCGCCTTATGGCTACACCTTC.

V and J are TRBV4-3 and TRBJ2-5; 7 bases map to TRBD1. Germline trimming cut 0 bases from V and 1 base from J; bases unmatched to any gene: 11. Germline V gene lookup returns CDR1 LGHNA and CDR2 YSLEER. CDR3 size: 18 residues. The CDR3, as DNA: TGCGCCAGCAGCCAAGAGGCGGTAGCCAGGGGGAGCCAAGAGACCCAGTACTTC. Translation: CASSQEAVARGSQETQYF.

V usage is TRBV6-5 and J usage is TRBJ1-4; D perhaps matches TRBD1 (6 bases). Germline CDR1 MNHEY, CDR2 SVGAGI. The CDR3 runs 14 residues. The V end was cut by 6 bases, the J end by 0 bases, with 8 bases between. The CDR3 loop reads CASSRTATNEKLFF. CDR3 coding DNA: TGTGCCAGCAGCCGGACAGCAACTAATGAAAAACTGTTTTTT.

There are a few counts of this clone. DNA of the CDR3: TGCGCCAGCAGCTTGGATGCAGGGCCCGGGGAGCTGTTTTTT. Its protein product is CASSLDAGPGELFF. The V call is TRBV5-1, the J call TRBJ2-2, with D possibly TRBD1 on 5 matching bases. Per the germline V gene, CDR1 is SGHRS and CDR2 is YFSETQ. The V gene lost 0 bases and the J gene lost 6 bases, with 9 bases spanning the gap. The CDR3 sequence is 14 residues long.

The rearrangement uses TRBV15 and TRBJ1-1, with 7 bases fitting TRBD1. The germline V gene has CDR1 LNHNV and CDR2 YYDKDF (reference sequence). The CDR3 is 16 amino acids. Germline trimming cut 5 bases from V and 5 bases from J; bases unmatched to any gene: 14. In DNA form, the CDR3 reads TGTGCCACCAGCCGTATCGGGCAGGGGGGAAAAACTGAAGCTTTCTTT. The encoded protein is CATSRIGQGGKTEAFF. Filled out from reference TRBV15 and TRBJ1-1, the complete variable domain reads DAMVIQNPRYQVTQFGKPVTLSCSQTLNHNVMYWYQQKSSQAPKLLFHYYDKDFNNEADTPDNFQSRRPNTSFCFLDIRSPGLGDTAMYLCATSRIGQGGKTEAFFGQGTRLTVV.

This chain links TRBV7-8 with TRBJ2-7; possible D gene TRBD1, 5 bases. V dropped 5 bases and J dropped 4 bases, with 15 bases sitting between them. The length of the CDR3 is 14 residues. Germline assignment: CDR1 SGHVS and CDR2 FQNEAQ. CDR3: CASSPSTGVYEQYF. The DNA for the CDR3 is TGTGCCAGCAGCCCAAGCACAGGAGTGTACGAGCAGTACTTC.

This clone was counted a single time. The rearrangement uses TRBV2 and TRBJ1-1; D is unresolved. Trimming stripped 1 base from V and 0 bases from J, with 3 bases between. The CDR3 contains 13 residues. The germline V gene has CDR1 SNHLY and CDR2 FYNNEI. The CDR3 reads CASSEVMNTEAFF. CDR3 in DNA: TGTGCCAGCAGTGAAGTTATGAACACTGAAGCTTTCTTT.

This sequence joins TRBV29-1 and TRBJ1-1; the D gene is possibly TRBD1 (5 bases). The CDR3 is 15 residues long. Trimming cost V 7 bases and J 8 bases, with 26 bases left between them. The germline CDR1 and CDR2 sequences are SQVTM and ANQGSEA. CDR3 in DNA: TGCAGCGCTCATACGGGGGGGATCGGGTTCTGGGAAGCTTTCTTT. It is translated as CSAHTGGIGFWEAFF.

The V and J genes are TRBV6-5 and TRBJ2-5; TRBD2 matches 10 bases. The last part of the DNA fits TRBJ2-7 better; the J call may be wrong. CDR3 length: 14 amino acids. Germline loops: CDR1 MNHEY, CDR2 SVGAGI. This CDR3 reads CASSKTSGPYEQYF. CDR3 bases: TGTGCCAGCAGTAAGACTAGCGGGCCGTACGAGCAGTACTTC.

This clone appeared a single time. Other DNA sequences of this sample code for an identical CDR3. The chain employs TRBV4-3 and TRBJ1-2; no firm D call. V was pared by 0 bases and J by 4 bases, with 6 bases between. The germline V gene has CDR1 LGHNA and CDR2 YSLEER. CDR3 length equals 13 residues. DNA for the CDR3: TGCGCCAGCAGCCAAGACTCGGGCTATGGCTACACCTTC. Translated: CASSQDSGYGYTF.

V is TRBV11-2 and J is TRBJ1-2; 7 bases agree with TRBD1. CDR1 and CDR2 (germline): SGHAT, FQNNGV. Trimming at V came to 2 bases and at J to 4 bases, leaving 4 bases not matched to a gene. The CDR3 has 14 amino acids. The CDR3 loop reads CASSLTGALYGYTF. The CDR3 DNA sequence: TGTGCCAGCAGCTTAACAGGGGCCCTCTATGGCTACACCTTC.

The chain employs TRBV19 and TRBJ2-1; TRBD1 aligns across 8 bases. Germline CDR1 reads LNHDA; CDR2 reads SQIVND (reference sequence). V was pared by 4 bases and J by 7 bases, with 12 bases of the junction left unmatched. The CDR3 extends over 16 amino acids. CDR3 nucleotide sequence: TGTGCCAGTAGTACTTTACCGGGACAGGTAAAGAATGAGCAGTTCTTC. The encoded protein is CASSTLPGQVKNEQFF.

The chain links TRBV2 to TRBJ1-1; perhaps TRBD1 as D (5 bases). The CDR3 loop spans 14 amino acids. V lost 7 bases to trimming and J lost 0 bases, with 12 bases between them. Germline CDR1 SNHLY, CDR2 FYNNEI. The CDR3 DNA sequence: TGTGCCAGCACCGCGACAGACCTGAACACTGAAGCTTTCTTT. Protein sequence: CASTATDLNTEAFF. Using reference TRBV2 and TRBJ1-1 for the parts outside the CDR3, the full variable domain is EPEVTQTPSHQVTQMGQEVILRCVPISNHLYFYWYRQILGQKVEFLVSFYNNEISEKSEIFDDQFSVERPDGSNFTLKIRSTKLEDSAMYFCASTATDLNTEAFFGQGTRLTVV.

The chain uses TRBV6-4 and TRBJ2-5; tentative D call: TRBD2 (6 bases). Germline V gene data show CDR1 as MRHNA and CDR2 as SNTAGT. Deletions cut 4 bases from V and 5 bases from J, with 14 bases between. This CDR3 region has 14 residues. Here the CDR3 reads CASSVSAGGETQYF. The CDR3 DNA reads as TGTGCCAGCAGTGTTTCAGCCGGAGGGGAGACCCAGTACTTC.

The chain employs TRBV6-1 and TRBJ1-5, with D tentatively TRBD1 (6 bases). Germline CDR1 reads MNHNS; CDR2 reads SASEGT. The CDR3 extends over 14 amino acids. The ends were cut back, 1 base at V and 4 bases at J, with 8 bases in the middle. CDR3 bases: TGTGCCAGCAGTGAAGTAGGGGGAAATCAGCCCCAGCATTTT. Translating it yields CASSEVGGNQPQHF.

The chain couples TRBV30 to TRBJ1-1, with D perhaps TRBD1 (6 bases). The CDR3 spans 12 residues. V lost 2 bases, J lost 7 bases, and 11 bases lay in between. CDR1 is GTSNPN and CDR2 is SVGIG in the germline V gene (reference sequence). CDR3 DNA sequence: TGTGCCTGGAGTCCAGGGGCAAATGAAGCTTTCTTT. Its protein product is CAWSPGANEAFF.